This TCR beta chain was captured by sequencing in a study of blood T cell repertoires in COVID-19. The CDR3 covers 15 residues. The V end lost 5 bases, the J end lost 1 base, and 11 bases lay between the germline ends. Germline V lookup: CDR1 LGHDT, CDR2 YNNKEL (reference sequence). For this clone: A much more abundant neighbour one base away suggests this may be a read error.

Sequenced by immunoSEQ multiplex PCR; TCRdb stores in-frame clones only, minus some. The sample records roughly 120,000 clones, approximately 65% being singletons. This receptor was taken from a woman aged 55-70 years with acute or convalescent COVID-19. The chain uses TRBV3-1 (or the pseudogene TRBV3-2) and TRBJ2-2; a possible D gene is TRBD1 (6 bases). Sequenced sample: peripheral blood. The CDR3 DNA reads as TGTGCCAGCAGCGTCCGGACAGTGAACACCGGGGAGCTGTTTTTT. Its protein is CASSVRTVNTGELFF.